The sequence of this T cell receptor (beta chain) was determined in a study of spatial heterogeneity in lung cancer. On the study more broadly: Within raw reads, each unique TCR and UMI combination appeared on average more than ten times.

Specified time point: sample taken at primary tumor resection. Every individual TCR cDNA molecule carried its own unique molecular identifier, which allowed correction of PCR and sequencing errors. One entry per CDR3 protein, called by TCRdb with MiXCR from the 5' RACE reads. The sample has nearly 80,000 distinct CDR3 sequences, under 8.5% seen once; the top ten hold about 7%. V was trimmed by 4 bases and J by 1 base, leaving 20 bases between them. CDR3 size: 19 residues. The germline V gene has CDR1 SGHTA and CDR2 FQGNSA. This clonotype originated in a male donor with early-stage non-small cell lung cancer. V and J are TRBV7-2 and TRBJ2-6, with D tentatively TRBD2 (5 bases). Source: PBMCs, taken at surgery. For the CDR3, the DNA is TGTGCCAGCAGCTCGGCCTCGCGGGCGGCCGGGTCTGGGGCCAACGTCCTGACTTTC. Translated, it gives CASSSASRAAGSGANVLTF. Using reference TRBV7-2 and TRBJ2-6 for the parts outside the CDR3, the full variable domain is GAGVSQSPSNKVTEKGKDVELRCDPISGHTALYWYRQSLGQGLEFLIYFQGNSAPDKSGLPSDRFSAERTGGSVSTLTIQRTQQEDSAVYLCASSSASRAAGSGANVLTFGAGSRLTVL.